The 5 T cell receptor beta chains below all came from one sample that was sequenced in a study of CD8+CD57+ T cells in acquired aplastic anemia. Flow cytometry had shown expanded CD8+CD57+ cells in the patients chosen for sequencing. According to the study, genomic DNA was the template for TCR beta VDJ and CDR3 profiling. TCRdb reprocessed the reads with MiXCR, giving one entry per CDR3 protein. Seen here are about 180,000 distinct CDR3 sequences, roughly 50% observed once, and the top ten hold 1.8%. What was sequenced was sorted CD4+, CD8+, or CD8+CD57+ T cells (not recorded which) from PBMCs. The source is a human donor with aplastic anemia.

This clonotype showed up many times. This chain joins TRBV9 and TRBJ2-5; 10 bases line up with TRBD2. CDR1 is SGDLS and CDR2 is YYNGEE in the germline V gene. The CDR3 consists of 17 residues. V lost 4 bases, J lost 3 bases, and 12 bases stayed unmatched. CDR3 sequence (DNA): TGTGCCAGCAGCAAGGAAAGCGGGAGGGTAGGAGAAGAGACCCAGTACTTC. Translating it yields CASSKESGRVGEETQYF.

This clonotype was recorded many times. The chain employs TRBV29-1 and TRBJ1-1; no definite D call. V was pared by 7 bases and J by 3 bases, with 9 bases between. Germline assignment: CDR1 SQVTM and CDR2 ANQGSEA. CDR3 length equals 11 residues. The CDR3 nucleotides are TGCAGCGGCACCCGGGACACTGAAGCTTTCTTT. Translating gives CSGTRDTEAFF.

The table lists this clonotype with a few counts. The genes are TRBV7-8 and TRBJ1-1; D call uncertain. There are 13 residues in the CDR3. Germline CDR1 is SGHVS and CDR2 is FQNEAQ. The V and J ends lost 8 bases and 1 base respectively, with 11 bases between them. The CDR3 DNA reads as TGTGCCAGCGGTCCCGCGGCGAACACTGAAGCTTTCTTT. It encodes CASGPAANTEAFF.

The chain uses TRBV10-1 and TRBJ2-3, with 11 positions matching TRBD1. The CDR3 runs to 12 residues. V lost 5 bases to trimming and J lost 14 bases; unmatched junction nucleotides: 6. Germline lookup yields CDR1 WNHNN and CDR2 SYGVQD (reference sequence). CDR3 nucleotide sequence: TGCGCCAGCAGTCCCGGGACAGGGGGTTTGTATTTT. It codes for CASSPGTGGLYF.

This chain links TRBV13 with TRBJ1-1; TRBD1 matches at 8 bases. This CDR3 is built from 15 residues. Germline trimming cut 11 bases from V and 3 bases from J; bases unmatched to any gene: 14. Germline V gene sequence: CDR1 PRHDT, CDR2 FYEKMQ (reference sequence). In DNA, the CDR3 is TGTGCCCAAAAGGAGGTAGGACAGGGCGACACTGAAGCTTTCTTT. It codes for CAQKEVGQGDTEAFF.